The 30 T cell receptor beta chains below come from one sample, sequenced in a study of OX40 agonist ivuxolimab in advanced cancers. Sequencing used immunoSEQ multiplex PCR; TCRdb keeps in-frame clones, though not all of them. The sample lists more than 75,000 clones, about nine tenths occurring once. This sample comprised CD4+ or CD8+ T cells sorted from blood, obtained in a trial of the OX40 agonist ivuxolimab. The receptor source for this set is an adult with an advanced solid tumor such as melanoma, head and neck, liver or kidney cancer.

The chain links TRBV2 to TRBJ2-7; 10 nucleotides align to TRBD2. The length of the CDR3 is 15 residues. CDR1 SNHLY and CDR2 FYNNEI come from the germline V gene. V lost 8 bases, J lost 0 bases, and 7 bases stayed unmatched. CDR3 protein: CASSRSSGSSYEQYF. In DNA form, the CDR3 reads TGTGCCAGCTCCCGGTCTAGCGGGAGCTCCTACGAGCAGTACTTC.

This chain connects TRBV6-1 to TRBJ1-5, with TRBD1 matching over 7 bases. The CDR3 is 14 amino acids. Unmatched junction bases numbered 5, after V lost 3 bases and J lost 6 bases. Germline V gene sequence: CDR1 MNHNS, CDR2 SASEGT. The CDR3 sequence: CASSDNRGRQPQHF. The CDR3 DNA reads as TGTGCCAGCAGTGACAACAGGGGTCGTCAGCCCCAGCATTTT.

V usage is TRBV6-1 and J usage is TRBJ2-7; 9 nucleotides match TRBD1. V lost 5 bases, J lost 0 bases, and 5 bases stayed unmatched. The CDR3 extends over 15 amino acids. Germline CDR1 is MNHNS and CDR2 is SASEGT. The CDR3 DNA is TGTGCCAGCAGTTTACAGACAGGGGGCTCCTACGAGCAGTACGTC. It encodes CASSLQTGGSYEQYV.

The chain combines TRBV11-3 with TRBJ1-5; perhaps TRBD1 as D (6 bases). V shed 7 bases and J shed 7 bases, with 17 bases lying between them. Germline CDR1 SGHNT, CDR2 YENEEA. This CDR3 contains 14 residues. DNA of the CDR3: TGTGCCAGCAAATTCGGGGGCGCGGGGCAGCCCCAGCATTTT. This sequence encodes CASKFGGAGQPQHF.

This clone came up a few times. The chain employs TRBV19 and TRBJ2-7; 9 nucleotides align to TRBD1. CDR3 length: 14 amino acids. Trimming took 5 bases from V and 3 from J; bases not matched to a gene: 5. Germline V gene sequence: CDR1 LNHDA, CDR2 SQIVND (reference sequence). The CDR3 region has the DNA TGTGCCAGTAGTCAGGAGGACAGGGGCTACGAGCAGTACTTC. Its protein is CASSQEDRGYEQYF.

This clone showed up just once. This rearrangement joins TRBV14 to TRBJ1-2; D is perhaps TRBD1 (5 bases). This CDR3 comprises 15 residues. The germline V gene encodes CDR1 SGHDN and CDR2 FVKESK. V was pared by 3 bases and J by 7 bases, with 18 bases between. The CDR3 reads CASSHSRGRLGGYTF. Written as DNA, the CDR3 is TGTGCCAGCAGCCATTCTCGGGGGAGGTTGGGTGGCTACACCTTC.

The rearrangement joins TRBV4-1 to TRBJ2-1; 9 nucleotides match TRBD2. The CDR3 sequence is 15 residues long. The germline V gene has CDR1 MGHRA and CDR2 YSYEKL. Germline trimming cut 5 bases from V and 10 bases from J; bases unmatched to any gene: 12. The CDR3 bases are TGCGCCAGCAGCGCCCGTGGCGGGGGGGATGGGGAGCAGTTCTTC. Encoded protein: CASSARGGGDGEQFF.

The chain links TRBV25-1 to TRBJ1-6, with 10 bases aligning to TRBD1. The length of the CDR3 is 14 residues. Trimming took 6 bases from V and 10 from J; bases not matched to a gene: 6. Germline values: CDR1 MGHDK, CDR2 SYGVNS. CDR3 region: CASSPGTGDSPLHF. The CDR3 region has the DNA TGTGCCAGCAGCCCCGGGACAGGGGACTCACCCCTCCACTTT.

This chain uses TRBV10-3 with TRBJ2-3; 9 bases agree with TRBD2. Losses at the gene ends were 4 bases for V and 4 bases for J; bases not matched to a gene: 6. Germline CDR1 ENHRY, CDR2 SYGVKD. CDR3 length: 15 amino acids. CDR3 region: CAISARLAESDTQYF. In DNA form, the CDR3 reads TGTGCCATCAGTGCCAGACTAGCGGAGTCAGATACGCAGTATTTT.

This clone has only one observation. The genes are TRBV18 and TRBJ1-2, with 7 positions matching TRBD1. This CDR3 spans 13 amino acids. Germline loops: CDR1 KGHSH, CDR2 LQKENI. Trimming took 4 bases from V and 3 from J; bases not matched to a gene: 2. This chain's CDR3 is CASSLRGDYGYTF. The CDR3 DNA follows: TGTGCCAGCTCACTCAGGGGGGACTATGGCTACACCTTC.

V is TRBV30 and J is TRBJ2-7; D remains unclear. Germline assignment: CDR1 GTSNPN and CDR2 SVGIG (reference sequence). V dropped 4 bases and J dropped 2 bases, with 12 bases sitting between them. The CDR3 loop spans 13 amino acids. CDR3 region: CAWNKGTTYEQYF. The CDR3 DNA reads TGTGCCTGGAATAAGGGTACCACCTACGAGCAGTACTTC.

A remark on this clone: Distinct nucleotide sequences in the sample also encode this CDR3. This chain joins TRBV28 and TRBJ1-1; D remains unclear. V shed 3 bases and J shed 6 bases, with 8 bases lying between them. The CDR3 runs to 12 residues. Germline loops: CDR1 MDHEN, CDR2 SYDVKM. CDR3 DNA: TGTGCCAGCAGTTTGTTGAGCTCTGAAGCTTTCTTT. Amino acids: CASSLLSSEAFF.

This chain links TRBV11-3 with TRBJ2-1; 9 nucleotides line up with TRBD2. The germline CDR1 and CDR2 sequences are SGHNT and YENEEA. Trimming at V came to 4 bases and at J to 6 bases, leaving 10 bases not matched to a gene. The CDR3 loop spans 16 amino acids. CDR3 in DNA: TGTGCCAGCAGCTCAAGATCCGGGACTAGCCGCAATGAGCAGTTCTTC. It encodes CASSSRSGTSRNEQFF.

The chain joins TRBV5-4 to TRBJ2-3; 9 bases agree with TRBD2. The trim removed 2 bases at V and 4 bases at J, leaving 14 bases unmatched. This CDR3 contains 18 residues. The V gene's germline CDR1 is SGHNT and CDR2 YYREEE (reference sequence). The CDR3 DNA reads as TGTGCCAGCAGCTTTCGGGCGGGAGGGGGGCATTTGTCAGATACGCAGTATTTT. This translates into CASSFRAGGGHLSDTQYF.

V is TRBV5-1 and J is TRBJ1-2, with D unclear. Germline CDR1 reads SGHRS; CDR2 reads YFSETQ. The CDR3 has 15 amino acids. The V end was cut by 1 base, the J end by 4 bases, with 14 bases between. This CDR3 is CASSLNLAGIYGYTF. The CDR3 DNA follows: TGCGCCAGCAGCTTGAATCTGGCAGGAATCTATGGCTACACCTTC. Full variable domain (remainder filled in from reference TRBV5-1 and TRBJ1-2): KAGVTQTPRYLIKTRGQQVTLSCSPISGHRSVSWYQQTPGQGLQFLFEYFSETQRNKGNFPGRFSGRQFSNSRSEMNVSTLELGDSALYLCASSLNLAGIYGYTFGSGTRLTVV.

The V gene is TRBV5-4, the J gene TRBJ1-1; D remains ambiguous. The CDR3 totals 13 residues. Germline CDR1 SGHNT, CDR2 YYREEE (reference sequence). Between the trimmed V and J ends, which lost 0 bases and 1 base, there was a span of 4 bases. The CDR3 region is CASSLGSNTEAFF. CDR3 nucleotide sequence: TGTGCCAGCAGCTTGGGATCGAACACTGAAGCTTTCTTT.

The chain is built from TRBV10-3 and TRBJ2-1; perhaps TRBD2 as D (5 bases). This CDR3 comprises 14 residues. The V and J ends lost 7 bases and 2 bases respectively, with 12 bases between them. The germline V gene encodes CDR1 ENHRY and CDR2 SYGVKD. The CDR3 region is CAIKEGYTYNEQFF. In DNA form, the CDR3 reads TGTGCCATCAAAGAGGGATACACCTACAATGAGCAGTTCTTC.

A few counts support this clone. In nucleotides, the CDR3 is TGTGCCAGCAGCCCGTACGGGCCCAACTCACCCCTCCACTTT. Translating gives CASSPYGPNSPLHF. The chain couples TRBV14 to TRBJ1-6, with no clear D. V was shortened by 4 bases and J by 10 bases, with 14 bases between the two germline ends. The CDR3 spans 14 residues. CDR1 SGHDN and CDR2 FVKESK come from the germline V gene.

This chain links TRBV20-1 with TRBJ1-2, with no clear D. Per the germline V gene, CDR1 is DFQATT and CDR2 is SNEGSKA (reference sequence). The V and J ends lost 3 bases and 8 bases respectively, with 10 bases between them. The CDR3 totals 11 residues. The CDR3 sequence: CSARFEEGYTF. The CDR3 DNA reads TGCAGTGCTAGGTTCGAGGAGGGCTACACCTTC.

This CDR3 is CASSRTSGRYNEQFF. Here the CDR3 DNA reads TGTGCCAGCAGTAGGACTAGCGGGAGATACAATGAGCAGTTCTTC. This chain joins TRBV2 and TRBJ2-1; 13 bases agree with TRBD2. The germline V gene has CDR1 SNHLY and CDR2 FYNNEI. The CDR3 runs to 15 residues. V gave up 5 bases and J gave up 4 bases; unmatched junction bases: 2.

CDR3 protein: CASSVRDLRSSSYNSPLHF. The CDR3 DNA sequence: TGTGCCAGCAGCGTTCGGGACTTACGATCGAGCTCCTATAATTCACCCCTCCACTTT. The rearrangement joins TRBV9 to TRBJ1-6; TRBD1 might be the D (5 bases). CDR3 length equals 19 residues. Trimming removed 2 bases from V and 0 bases from J, with 18 bases in between. CDR1 is SGDLS, CDR2 YYNGEE, per germline.

J is TRBJ1-1 and V is TRBV29-1; TRBD1 aligns across 8 bases. Germline V gene lookup returns CDR1 SQVTM and CDR2 ANQGSEA. The V gene end was trimmed by 5 bases and the J gene end by 0 bases; junction bases not matched to a gene: 2. The CDR3 is made up of 13 amino acids. For the CDR3, the DNA is TGCAGCGTTCCGGACAGGGTGAACACTGAAGCTTTCTTT. Translation gives CSVPDRVNTEAFF.

V and J are TRBV5-1 and TRBJ1-6; no clear D gene. Germline CDR1 reads SGHRS; CDR2 reads YFSETQ. The CDR3 extends over 14 amino acids. The V gene lost 4 bases and the J gene lost 6 bases, with 11 bases spanning the gap. The CDR3 reads CASSLEGFNSPLHF. In nucleotides, the CDR3 is TGCGCCAGCAGCCTAGAGGGTTTTAATTCACCCCTCCACTTT.

The chain carries TRBV15 and TRBJ2-1; 8 bases are a match to TRBD2. CDR3 length: 16 amino acids. The J segment lost 2 bases and the V segment lost 0 bases, leaving 3 bases of the junction unmatched. Germline CDR1 is LNHNV and CDR2 is YYDKDF (reference sequence). In DNA form, the CDR3 reads TGTGCCACCAGCAGAGAAGCGGGAGTAGCCTACAATGAGCAGTTCTTC. Translation: CATSREAGVAYNEQFF.

This clone was seen a handful of times. This chain uses TRBV20-1 with TRBJ2-1; the D gene could be TRBD1 or TRBD2 (6 bases each). Germline values: CDR1 DFQATT, CDR2 SNEGSKA (reference sequence). The length of the CDR3 is 11 residues. The chain's CDR3 is CSGGRPPEQFF. Written as DNA, the CDR3 is TGCAGCGGGGGCAGGCCCCCTGAGCAGTTCTTC.

The chain recombines TRBV18 with TRBJ2-5; 8 bases agree with TRBD1. The CDR3 loop spans 16 amino acids. V shed 3 bases and J 4 bases; nucleotides not matched to a gene: 10. Per the germline V gene, CDR1 is KGHSH and CDR2 is LQKENI. In DNA, the CDR3 is TGTGCCAGCTCACCCAGGCCCAGGGGGCGCCGAGAGACCCAGTACTTC. This encodes CASSPRPRGRRETQYF.

The V and J genes are TRBV28 and TRBJ1-2, with D perhaps TRBD1 (6 bases). V lost 7 bases to trimming and J lost 1 base, with 16 bases between them. The CDR3 spans 15 residues. CDR1 and CDR2 from the germline V gene are MDHEN and SYDVKM. In nucleotides, the CDR3 is TGTGCCAGCACCTCAACAGGGAGAATTAACTATGGCTACACCTTC. Encoded protein: CASTSTGRINYGYTF.

CDR3 loop: CASSEKTNYEQYV. The CDR3 DNA follows: TGTGCCAGCAGTGAAAAAACGAACTACGAGCAGTACGTC. This rearrangement joins TRBV6-5 to TRBJ2-7; no definite D call. This CDR3 has 13 amino acids. The germline gives CDR1 MNHEY, CDR2 SVGAGI. Trimming stripped 5 bases from V and 3 bases from J, with 11 bases between.

The chain combines TRBV18 with TRBJ2-7, with 11 bases aligning to TRBD2. Losses at the gene ends were 10 bases for V and 2 bases for J; bases not matched to a gene: 7. There are 14 residues in the CDR3. Germline V gene sequence: CDR1 KGHSH, CDR2 LQKENI. CDR3 sequence: CATSGLAVPYEQYF. CDR3 DNA: TGTGCCACTTCGGGACTAGCGGTCCCCTACGAGCAGTACTTC.

This chain joins TRBV6-1 and TRBJ1-1, with D possibly being TRBD1 (5 bases). The CDR3 is made up of 15 amino acids. The V gene lost 6 bases and the J gene lost 4 bases, with 18 bases spanning the gap. CDR1 MNHNS and CDR2 SASEGT come from the germline V gene. The CDR3 DNA reads as TGTGCCAGCAGGATGGGGAGGTCAGGGTCCACTGAAGCTTTCTTT. This sequence encodes CASRMGRSGSTEAFF.